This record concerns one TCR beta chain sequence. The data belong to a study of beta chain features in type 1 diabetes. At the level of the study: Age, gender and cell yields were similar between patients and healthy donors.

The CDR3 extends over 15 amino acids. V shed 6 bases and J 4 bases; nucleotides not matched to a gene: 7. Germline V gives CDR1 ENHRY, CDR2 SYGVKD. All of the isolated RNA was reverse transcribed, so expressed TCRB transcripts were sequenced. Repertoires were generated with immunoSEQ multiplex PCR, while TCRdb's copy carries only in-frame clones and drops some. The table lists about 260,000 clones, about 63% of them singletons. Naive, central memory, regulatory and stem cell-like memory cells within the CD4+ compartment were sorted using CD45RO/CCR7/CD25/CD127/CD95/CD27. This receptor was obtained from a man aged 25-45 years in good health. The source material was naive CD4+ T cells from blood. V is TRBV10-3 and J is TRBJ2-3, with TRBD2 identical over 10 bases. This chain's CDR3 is CAISSGGAGADTQYF. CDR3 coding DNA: TGTGCCATCAGCAGCGGGGGGGCCGGTGCAGATACGCAGTATTTT.